This paragraph reports one TCR beta chain. The sample comes from a study of graft-versus-host responses after intestinal transplantation. Study background: Those transplanted obtained multivisceral, liver-intestinal, or isolated intestinal grafts.

Some clones are missing from TCRdb's copy, which holds only in-frame ones; the method was immunoSEQ multiplex PCR. Among 37,000 or so clones listed, around 90% were seen once. Trimming left V 4 bases short and J 1 base short, with 7 bases between. Germline CDR1 is MDHEN and CDR2 is SYDVKM. The CDR3 length is 13 residues. Sequenced material: PBMCs, taken approximately 320 days after intestinal transplant. This TCR was recovered from a human patient who received an intestinal transplant, so some T cells may come from the graft donor. This chain connects TRBV28 to TRBJ1-1; D is ambiguous. CDR3 in DNA: TGTGCCAGCAGTTCGGTCCCGAACACTGAAGCTTTCTTT. It specifies CASSSVPNTEAFF.